This TCR beta chain was recovered during a study of T cell changes during pregnancy in multiple sclerosis (dated by TCRdb to the late 2010s). Turning to the overall study: The study examined how the T cell repertoire changed over the course of pregnancy in women with multiple sclerosis.

The protocol used for the library was the immunoSEQ multiplex PCR assay. Drawn from immuneACCESS, this table holds only the in-frame rearrangements with V and J called that TCRdb kept. Clones are partly lost; checked studies trace under half to an unresolved V gene and leave the rest unexplained. This sample has 45,000 to 55,000 clones in its table, and approximately 90% of those were observed once. The ten most abundant clones make up less than 2% of the sample. Counted from cysteine to phenylalanine, this CDR3 has 18 amino acids. Just CDR3 DNA is preserved here, 54 bases in frame from base 1. A remark on this clone: Its antigen specificity is not known. No base qualities exist here, and no much larger clone lies one base off it.

This chain is built from TRBV21-1 and TRBJ2-7; the table assigns TRBD1, which was not confirmed against the DNA. TRBV21-1 is a pseudogene. This specimen was peripheral blood, taken in the first trimester of pregnancy. This clonotype originated in a female donor with multiple sclerosis, enrolled in a pregnancy study. The CDR3 in this case is CASSRPGGPGQDNYEQYF. The base sequence is TGTGCCAGCAGCAGACCAGGGGGACCGGGACAGGACAACTACGAGCAGTACTTC.